The T cell receptor beta chain under discussion was sequenced for a study of blood T cell repertoires in COVID-19 (dated by TCRdb to the early 2020s). Describing the broader study: Samples from collaborators originated in the United States, Italy and Spain and spanned both the acute and convalescent phases of COVID-19. The prospective study material was composed of cDNA or gDNA derived from T cells, B-cell-depleted T cells, or PBMCs. Deeply sampled blood TCRbeta repertoires from subjects exposed to, actively infected with, or recovered from COVID-19 were included in the dataset. The repertoires were made available in a free public database intended to serve as a resource for research on the immune response to SARS-CoV-2. The samples were drawn from the first 160 participants of the ongoing ImmuneRACE study and from over 950 subjects provided by 6 global collaborators. The sample metadata nearly always contained a de-identified subject ID, COVID-19 status, age in years and sex. Where available, HLA class I and class II types were taken from metadata supplied by the sample provider and were not determined by assay-based typing.

Collaborating institutions collected whole blood in K2EDTA tubes following their own protocols. For TCRbeta analysis, collaborators shipped samples in one of three forms: frozen whole blood, isolated PBMCs, or DNA extracted from either of those sample types. TCRbeta CDR3 regions were amplified from genomic DNA using the immunoSEQ Assay, a bias-controlled multiplex PCR. Per the authors' processing: Within the assay, amplification of reference gene primers was used to estimate how many nucleated cells each sample contained. Sequence reads were collapsed and filtered to measure the absolute abundance of every unique TCRbeta CDR3 rearrangement. For each sample, productive Simpson clonality was calculated as the square root of Simpson's diversity index across productive rearrangements. Held by TCRdb, this immuneACCESS table contains in-frame sequences only and omits some clones. Under half of the omission traces to an unresolved V gene where checked; the cause of the rest is unknown. The DNA gave D and trimming, while V, J and clone size come from that table. In all, the sample holds 150,000 to 200,000 clones, and more than 80% of those were seen once. The top ten clonotypes cover 8.2% of the sample.

Here is what the overall study found, with its caveats: The quantity of clinical and demographic metadata differed by source and by participant and was supplied without curation.

In the case of this clone: The specificity of this receptor is unknown. Per-base quality was not reported, and no clone a single base away is much larger than it.

The source of this sequence is a woman aged 55-69 years with acute or convalescent COVID-19. Sequencing was performed on peripheral blood.

Here the CDR3 is given as CASQSTGANTEAFF. The DNA sequence reads TGTGCCAGTCAGTCTACAGGGGCGAACACTGAAGCTTTCTTT. This receptor chain uses TRBV18 and TRBJ1-1; 7 central bases correspond to TRBD1. The cysteine opens and the phenylalanine closes a CDR3 of 14 amino acids. The kept DNA is CDR3 alone, 42 bases in frame from the first base. Ends trimmed: V by 9 bases, J by 1 base; bases unmatched to a gene: 8. Reading the germline V gene gives CDR1 KGHSH and CDR2 LQKENI.